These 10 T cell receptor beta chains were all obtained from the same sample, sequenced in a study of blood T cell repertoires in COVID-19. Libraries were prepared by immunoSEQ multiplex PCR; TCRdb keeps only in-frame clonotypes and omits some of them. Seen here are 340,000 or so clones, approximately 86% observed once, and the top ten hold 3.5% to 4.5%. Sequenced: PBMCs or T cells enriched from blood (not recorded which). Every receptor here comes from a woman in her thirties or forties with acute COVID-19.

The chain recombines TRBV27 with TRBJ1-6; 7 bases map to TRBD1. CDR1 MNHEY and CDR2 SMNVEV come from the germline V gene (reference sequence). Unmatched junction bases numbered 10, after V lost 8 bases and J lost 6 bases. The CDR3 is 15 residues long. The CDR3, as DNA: TGTGCCAGCGGCCGACCCGGGACAGTTAATTCACCCCTCCACTTT. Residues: CASGRPGTVNSPLHF.

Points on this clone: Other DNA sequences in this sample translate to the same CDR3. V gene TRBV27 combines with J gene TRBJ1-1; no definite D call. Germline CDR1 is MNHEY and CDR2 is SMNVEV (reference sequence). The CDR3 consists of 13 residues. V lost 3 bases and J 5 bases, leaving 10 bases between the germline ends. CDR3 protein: CASSFTGLTEAFF. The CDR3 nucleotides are TGTGCCAGCAGTTTCACGGGTTTAACTGAAGCTTTCTTT.

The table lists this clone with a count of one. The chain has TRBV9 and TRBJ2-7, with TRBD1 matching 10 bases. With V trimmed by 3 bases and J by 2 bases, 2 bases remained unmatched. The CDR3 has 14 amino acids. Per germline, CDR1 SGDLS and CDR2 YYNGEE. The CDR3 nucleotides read TGTGCCAGCAGCGATGGACAGGGGGCCTACGAGCAGTACTTC. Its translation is CASSDGQGAYEQYF.

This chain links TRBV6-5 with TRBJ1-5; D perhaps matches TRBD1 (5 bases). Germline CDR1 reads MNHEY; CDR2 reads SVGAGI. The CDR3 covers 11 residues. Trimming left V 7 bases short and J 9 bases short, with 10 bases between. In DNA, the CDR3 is TGTGCCAGCATTGGGGGGGGGCCCCAGCATTTT. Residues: CASIGGGPQHF.

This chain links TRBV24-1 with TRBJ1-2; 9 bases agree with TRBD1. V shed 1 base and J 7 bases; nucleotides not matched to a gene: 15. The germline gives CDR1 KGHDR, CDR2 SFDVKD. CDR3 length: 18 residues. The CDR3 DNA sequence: TGTGCCACCAGTGATTTTCGGGACAGGGATTCGGGCCTTAGTGGCTACACCTTC. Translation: CATSDFRDRDSGLSGYTF.

The CDR3 DNA reads as TGTGCCAGCAGGTGGTCGGGACAGGGAAGGTGGGAGCAGTACTTC. Translating it yields CASRWSGQGRWEQYF. The chain is built from TRBV28 and TRBJ2-7, with 9 bases that match TRBD1. Germline CDR1 MDHEN, CDR2 SYDVKM. The V gene end was trimmed by 6 bases and the J gene end by 7 bases; junction bases not matched to a gene: 13. The CDR3 spans 15 residues.

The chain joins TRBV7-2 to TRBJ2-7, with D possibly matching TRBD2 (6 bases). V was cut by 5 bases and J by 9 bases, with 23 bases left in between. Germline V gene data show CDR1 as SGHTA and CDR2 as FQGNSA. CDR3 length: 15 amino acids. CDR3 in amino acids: CASSLLAVEGLGQYF. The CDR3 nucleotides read TGTGCCAGCAGCCTATTAGCGGTGGAGGGATTGGGGCAGTACTTC.

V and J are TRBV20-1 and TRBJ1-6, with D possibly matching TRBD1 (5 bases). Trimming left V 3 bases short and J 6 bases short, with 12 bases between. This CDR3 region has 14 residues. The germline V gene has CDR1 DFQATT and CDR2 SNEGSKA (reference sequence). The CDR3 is CSASSGDINSPLHF. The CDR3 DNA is TGCAGTGCTAGTTCGGGGGATATTAATTCACCCCTCCACTTT.

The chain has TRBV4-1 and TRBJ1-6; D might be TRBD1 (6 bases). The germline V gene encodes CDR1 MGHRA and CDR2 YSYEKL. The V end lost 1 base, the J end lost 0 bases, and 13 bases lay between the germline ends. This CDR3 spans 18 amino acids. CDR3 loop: CASSQAGGAFSYNSPLHF. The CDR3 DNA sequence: TGCGCCAGCAGCCAAGCGGGGGGGGCTTTCTCCTATAATTCACCCCTCCACTTT.

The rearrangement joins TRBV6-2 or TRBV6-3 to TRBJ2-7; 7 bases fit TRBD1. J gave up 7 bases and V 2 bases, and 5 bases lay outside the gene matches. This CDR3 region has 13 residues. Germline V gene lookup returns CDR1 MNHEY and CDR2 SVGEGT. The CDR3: CASSYQGQREQYF. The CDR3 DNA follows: TGTGCCAGCAGTTACCAGGGACAGCGAGAGCAGTACTTC.